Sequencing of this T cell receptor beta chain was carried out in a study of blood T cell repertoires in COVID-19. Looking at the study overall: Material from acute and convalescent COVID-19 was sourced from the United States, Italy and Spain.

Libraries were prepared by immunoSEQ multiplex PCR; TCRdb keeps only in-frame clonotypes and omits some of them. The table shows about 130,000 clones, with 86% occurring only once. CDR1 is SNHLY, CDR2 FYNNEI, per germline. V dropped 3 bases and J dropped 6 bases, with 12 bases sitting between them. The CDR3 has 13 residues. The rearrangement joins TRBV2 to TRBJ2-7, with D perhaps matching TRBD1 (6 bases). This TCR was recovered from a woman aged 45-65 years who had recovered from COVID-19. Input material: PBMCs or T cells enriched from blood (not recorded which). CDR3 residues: CASSDYRDREQYF. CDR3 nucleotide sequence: TGTGCCAGCAGTGACTACAGGGATCGCGAGCAGTACTTC.